This T cell receptor beta chain was documented in a study of shared clonotypes between healthy human individuals (dated by TCRdb to 2018 to 2021). About the study as a whole: Three men and two women, aged 18 to 49 years, made up the cohort. Different laboratories and diverse techniques were used to prepare libraries and sequence TCR repertoires, to increase sequencing depth and limit assay-specific biases. For each donor, CD4 naive and CD4 memory were each run on three plates, CD8 naive on two plates, and CD8 memory on one plate. Between about 0.8 and 8.9 billion PBMCs per donor were obtained by leukapheresis. To estimate repertoire size and how much clonotype sharing occurs between individuals, the study deeply sequenced the blood TCR repertoires of roughly 5 healthy adults. General conclusions and limits of the study: Based on pairwise subsampling, the degree of clonotype sharing among donors was expected to be affected by sequencing depth. Because the study included only a small number of donors, the genetic and exposure-history diversity represented was limited. Higher generation probabilities were observed for clonotypes shared by all four sorted-subset donors than for non-shared clonotypes. Even with the large sequencing depth, rarefaction of the sorted-subset datasets indicated that sequencing was incomplete. Larger estimated clonotype richness was generally found for naive subsets than for memory subsets. Sampling was limited to blood, and TCR repertoires in tissue likely differ from TCR repertoires in blood. Approximately 5% of naive CD4, 3.5% of naive CD8, about 2.4% of memory CD4, and approximately 0.4% of memory CD8 clonotypes were shared across several donors.

The trim is 6 bases for V and 1 base for J, with a gap of 12 bases between the germline ends. Taken from the germline V gene, the CDR1 and CDR2 loops are MDHEN and SYDVKM. Counted from cysteine to phenylalanine, this CDR3 has 14 amino acids. The DNA shown is the 42-base CDR3, in frame from base 1. The donors were healthy, HIV-negative adults who had no recently reported acute infections or vaccinations. Only Caucasian adults living in Nashville, Tennessee, USA were represented among the donors. CD4+ T cells were enriched by magnetic negative selection; naive cells were then positively selected on CD45RA, and the negative fraction formed the memory subset. Blood was obtained by leukapheresis, after which PBMCs were separated by Ficoll-Histopaque density gradient centrifugation and cryopreserved in liquid nitrogen vapor phase. Analytical flow cytometry was used to check the purity and quantity of every magnetically sorted T cell population. Each sorted fraction had its genomic DNA isolated and then quantified by UV absorbance on a Nanodrop 2000c.

Using the deep immunoSEQ assay, multiplex PCR amplified TCR CDR3 regions from genomic DNA. Extracted genomic DNA from each cell subset was spread evenly across all wells of several immunoSEQ 96-well plates, with each plate serving as a replicate. For sorted subsets, each replicate PCR was loaded with 150 to 250 ng genomic DNA, equivalent to about 30,000 T cell genomes. The purified libraries were quantified using a Qubit 3.0 fluorometer, sized with a Bioanalyzer 2100, and then quantified again using the KAPA Library Quantification kit. Each immunoSEQ 96-well plate was sequenced on its own single-read 150-cycle Illumina NextSeq 550 flow cell. Concerning the study's data processing: Because the immunoSEQ output included only junctional sequences and no quality scores, the filtering could not be the same as the filtering used for full-length reads. To assign V/J genes and CDR3, sequences were annotated using PyIR, a Python wrapper for IgBLAST v1.9, with IMGT germline references. Reads were removed for weak V/J assignments (E-value above 1e-6), missing CDR3, stop codons, out-of-frame junctions, or ambiguous translated residues. A V3J clonotype was defined by an identical inferred V gene, J gene, and CDR3 amino acid sequence. To compute the percentage overlap between repertoires, the number of shared unique clonotypes was divided by the size of the smaller repertoire. Three approaches were used to assess repertoire richness: RTK rarefaction, the Chao1 estimator, and Recon v2.1 estimates of unobserved clonotypes. Generation probabilities for all TCRbeta clonotypes obtained by the gDNA method from a handful of donors were computed using OLGA. Drawn from immuneACCESS, this table holds only the in-frame rearrangements with V and J called that TCRdb kept. Clones are partly lost; checked studies trace under half to an unresolved V gene and leave the rest unexplained. V and J calls and clone size are as listed in that table; D and trimming were resolved from the DNA. This sample gives a few million clones in total; 92% of them show up just once. The ten largest account for around 0.35% of the sample.

As concerns this clone: Its antigen is currently not known. No per-base quality is available; no much larger clone lies one base away.

This receptor was obtained from a man aged 18 to 30 in good health. Some clones in this sample may be carry-over from other donors' samples. Specimen: naive CD4+ T cells from PBMCs. What the cell subset or site label conveys for this sample: CD45RA+ positively selected. The rearrangement joined TRBV28 to TRBJ1-1; too little of a D gene remains to name it. The CDR3 amino acid sequence is: CASREDPTNTEAFF. In nucleotide form, the sequence is TGTGCCAGCAGGGAGGACCCCACGAACACTGAAGCTTTCTTT. Beyond the CDR3, the reference TRBV28 and TRBJ1-1 genes provide the residues; the full variable domain reads: DVKVTQSSRYLVKRTGEKVFLECVQDMDHENMFWYRQDPGLGLRLIYFSYDVKMKEKGDIPEGYSVSREKKERFSLILESASTNQTSMYLCASREDPTNTEAFFGQGTRLTVV.